Below are 4 T cell receptor beta chains sequenced from a single sample in a study of T cell changes during pregnancy in multiple sclerosis (dated by TCRdb to the late 2010s). The library came from the immunoSEQ multiplex PCR assay. TCRdb limited this immuneACCESS table to in-frame rearrangements with V and J called. A share of clones is missing; checked studies link under half to unresolved V genes, and the rest is unexplained. The sample table lists about 15,000 clones, roughly 85% of them with a count of one. Under 20% of the sample rests with the top ten. The sample here was CD8+ T cells from peripheral blood mononuclear cells, taken in the first trimester of pregnancy. The origin of the receptors is a female donor with multiple sclerosis, enrolled in a pregnancy study.

V is TRBV5-4 and J is TRBJ2-7, with 7 bases matching TRBD1. Per the germline V gene, CDR1 is SGHNT and CDR2 is YYREEE (reference sequence). V shed 4 bases, J shed 1 base, and the junction held 11 bases outside the gene matches. The CDR3 runs to 16 residues. CDR3 loop: CASSQSGGIKSYEQYF. Written as DNA, the CDR3 is TGTGCCAGCAGCCAGTCAGGGGGTATTAAATCCTACGAGCAGTACTTC. Full variable domain (rest looked up from reference TRBV5-4 and TRBJ2-7): ETGVTQSPTHLIKTRGQQVTLRCSSQSGHNTVSWYQQALGQGPQFIFQYYREEENGRGNFPPRFSGLQFPNYSSELNVNALELDDSALYLCASSQSGGIKSYEQYFGPGTRLTVT.

This CDR3 is CASASSGSGMSEQFF. In nucleotides, the CDR3 is TGTGCCAGCGCCTCTAGCGGGAGCGGTATGAGTGAGCAGTTCTTC. The chain uses TRBV7-3 and TRBJ2-1; 10 bases fit TRBD2. From germline, CDR1 is SGHTA and CDR2 FQGTGA. V lost 8 bases and J lost 9; bases outside the gene matches: 13. The CDR3 loop spans 15 amino acids.

This clone has a handful of counts. The V gene is TRBV27, the J gene TRBJ2-3; 12 positions match TRBD2. The CDR3 length is 19 residues. The J segment lost 4 bases and the V segment lost 1 base, leaving 12 bases of the junction unmatched. CDR1 and CDR2 (germline): MNHEY, SMNVEV (reference sequence). This CDR3 reads CASSLYGAGLAGLADTQYF. CDR3 in DNA: TGTGCCAGCAGTTTATATGGGGCCGGACTAGCGGGGCTCGCAGATACGCAGTATTTT.

This rearrangement joins TRBV6-6 to TRBJ1-5, with D uncertain. Germline CDR1 MNHNY, CDR2 SVGAGI (reference sequence). CDR3 size: 16 residues. V was shortened by 5 bases and J by 0 bases, with 14 bases between the two germline ends. CDR3 nucleotide sequence: TGTGCCAGCAGTAACGACCGAGGGTTTAGCAATCAGCCCCAGCATTTT. It specifies CASSNDRGFSNQPQHF.